This record covers a single T cell receptor beta chain. The sample is drawn from a study of tumor-infiltrating lymphocytes in localized non-small cell lung cancer. Only in-frame clones appear in the TCRdb table, and some are missing; sequencing was by immunoSEQ multiplex PCR. There are about 3,000 clones in the sample; around 40% occur only once, and roughly a fifth lies in the top ten. With V trimmed by 6 bases and J by 4 bases, 9 bases remained unmatched. The length of the CDR3 is 14 residues. Looked up from germline, CDR1 is MNHEY and CDR2 is SVGAGI. The sample consisted of uninvolved lung tissue not adjacent to the tumor. The V gene is TRBV6-5, the J gene TRBJ2-7; 7 bases are shared with TRBD2. The TCR comes from a human donor with non-small cell lung cancer. Here the CDR3 DNA reads TGTGCCAGCAGCTCCGCGGGAGAAGGATACGAGCAGTACTTC. Residues: CASSSAGEGYEQYF.